This T cell receptor (beta chain) was sequenced for a study of T cell repertoires in cytomegalovirus infection. One entry per CDR3 protein results from TCRdb running MiXCR on the reads. The profile shows 700,000 to 850,000 distinct CDR3 sequences, about 30% of them singletons. Points on this clonotype: Its antigen is not known.

This CDR3 has 15 residues. Germline V gene sequence: CDR1 LNHDA, CDR2 SQIVND (reference sequence). Trimming removed 5 bases from V and 0 bases from J, with 14 bases in between. The chain has TRBV19 and TRBJ2-7; tentatively, D is TRBD1 (5 bases). The receptor was derived from a human donor in good health (CMV status not recorded). Some clones in this sample may be carry-over from other donors' samples. Sequenced here: cultured CD8+ T cells from PBMCs, sampled from culture after CMV antigen stimulation. Here the CDR3 DNA reads TGTGCCAGTAGTGGGGCAGGCCAGAGCTCCTACGAGCAGTACTTC. It yields the protein CASSGAGQSSYEQYF.